This T cell receptor beta chain was identified in a study of control samples from healthy donors and cancer patients (dated by TCRdb to between 2020 and 2021). The CDR3 runs 14 residues from the cysteine to the phenylalanine. Here the CDR3 DNA is all that survives: 42 bases in frame from base 1. V sheds 4 bases and J sheds 1 base, leaving 10 bases between their ends. In the germline V gene, CDR1 corresponds to MGHDK and CDR2 to SYGVNS. Library prep was done by the immunoSEQ multiplex PCR assay. The immuneACCESS repertoire file appears here via TCRdb, limited to in-frame rearrangements. These files lack a portion of the clones; in checked studies, under half of the deficit traces to unresolved V genes, and the cause of the others is not known. The sample table shows 65,000 to 90,000 clones, and roughly nine tenths are seen once. The top ten clonotypes cover roughly 8.9% of the sample. In regard to this clone: This clone's antigen is unknown. The input lacks base qualities; no much larger clone sits a single base away.

The chain is encoded by TRBV25-1 joined to TRBJ1-1; the D gene is perhaps TRBD1, on 6 matching bases. This sequence originates from a woman in her forties or fifties with colorectal cancer. The source material was PBMCs. CDR3 loop: CASSARQANTEAFF. The nucleotide sequence reads TGTGCCAGCAGTGCTCGACAGGCGAACACTGAAGCTTTCTTT.